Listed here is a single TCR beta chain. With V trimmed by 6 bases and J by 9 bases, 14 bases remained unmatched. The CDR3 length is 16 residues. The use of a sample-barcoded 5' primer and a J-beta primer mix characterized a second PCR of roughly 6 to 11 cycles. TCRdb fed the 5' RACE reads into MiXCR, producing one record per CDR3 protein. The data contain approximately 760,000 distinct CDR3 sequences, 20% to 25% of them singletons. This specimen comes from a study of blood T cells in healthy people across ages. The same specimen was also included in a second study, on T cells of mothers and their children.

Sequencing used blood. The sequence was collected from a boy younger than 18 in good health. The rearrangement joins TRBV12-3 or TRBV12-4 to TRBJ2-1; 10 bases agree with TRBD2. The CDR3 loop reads CASSPPLAGVISEQFF. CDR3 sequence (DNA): TGTGCCAGCAGCCCCCCTCTAGCGGGAGTCATAAGTGAGCAGTTCTTC.